Listed below are T cell receptor beta chains from one sample, sequenced in a study of naive and memory T cell subsets. TCRdb re-derived calls from the UMI-ligation and nested PCR reads in MiXCR, one entry per CDR3 protein. In the table there are about 5,400 distinct CDR3 sequences, around 7% of which are singletons. Sequences were obtained from effector memory CD8+ T cells from blood. The receptors come from a human donor in good health. Both conserved end residues are part of each CDR3. D genes are given only for firm matches. Size is stated for part of the rows, as once, few or many counts, or as a class when the clone is expanded.

>few|TRBD1|TRBJ2-7|TRBV4-3
CASRHDRVGLYEQYF
TGCGCCAGCAGGCACGACAGGGTTGGCCTGTACGAGCAGTACTTC
>NA|NA|TRBJ2-6|TRBV4-3
CASSQTWGSGANVLTF
TGCGCCAGCAGCCAAACGTGGGGATCTGGGGCCAACGTCCTGACTTTC
>NA|NA|TRBJ2-1|TRBV14
CASRLSGTNYNEQFF
TGTGCCAGCAGGTTATCGGGAACCAACTACAATGAGCAGTTCTTC
>many|TRBD2|TRBJ2-3|TRBV19
CASKSGSESDTQYF
TGTGCCAGTAAAAGCGGGAGCGAATCAGATACGCAGTATTTT
>medium-sized|NA|TRBJ2-1|TRBV6-4
CASSQDREASEQFF
TGTGCCAGCAGTCAAGACAGGGAGGCAAGCGAGCAGTTCTTC
>many|NA|TRBJ2-7|TRBV21-1
CASNCSRYEQYF
TGTGCCAGCAATTGTAGCAGGTACGAGCAGTACTTC
>many|NA|TRBJ2-1|TRBV6-4
CASSDKPDSPPNEQFF
TGTGCCAGCAGTGACAAGCCGGACAGCCCCCCTAATGAGCAGTTCTTC
>few|NA|TRBJ2-3|TRBV19
CASSIGSGDTQYF
TGTGCCAGTAGTATTGGGTCCGGCGATACGCAGTATTTT
>many|NA|TRBJ1-5|TRBV27
CASGYREGHNQPQHF
TGTGCCAGCGGCTACAGGGAGGGCCACAATCAGCCCCAGCATTTT
>few|TRBD2|TRBJ2-1|TRBV12-3/TRBV12-4
CATTRTRRHHEQFF
TGTGCCACGACTCGGACTAGACGGCACCATGAGCAGTTCTTC
>NA|NA|TRBJ2-5|TRBV27
CASRGIETQYF
TGTGCCAGCAGGGGAATAGAGACCCAGTACTTC
>medium-sized|TRBD2|TRBJ2-5|TRBV6-1
CASGGDSQETQYF
TGTGCCAGCGGGGGGGACTCCCAAGAGACCCAGTACTTC
>many|NA|TRBJ1-1|TRBV27
CASSLTGIGTEAFF
TGTGCCAGCAGTTTGACCGGGATCGGCACTGAAGCTTTCTTT
>many|NA|TRBJ2-7|TRBV12-3/TRBV12-4
CASSFAGSYEQYF
TGTGCCAGCAGTTTCGCCGGCTCCTACGAGCAGTACTTC
>few|NA|TRBJ2-3|TRBV4-1
CASSQEPGRTDTQYF
TGCGCCAGCAGCCAAGAACCGGGGAGGACAGATACGCAGTATTTT
>NA|NA|TRBJ1-2|TRBV7-3
CASSLMGGSHYGYTF
TGTGCCAGCAGCTTGATGGGTGGAAGTCACTATGGCTACACCTTC
>many|NA|TRBJ2-4|TRBV15
CATSRALGEGNIQYF
TGTGCCACCAGCAGAGCTTTGGGCGAAGGGAACATTCAGTACTTC
>large|TRBD2|TRBJ2-1|TRBV24-1
CATSDTGTSLYNEQFF
TGTGCCACCAGTGATACCGGGACTAGCCTCTACAATGAGCAGTTCTTC
>many|NA|TRBJ2-2|TRBV4-3
CASSPQGSGELFF
TGCGCCAGCAGCCCCCAGGGTTCCGGGGAGCTGTTTTTT
>many|TRBD2|TRBJ2-3|TRBV6-4
CASSGGATDTQYF
TGTGCCAGCAGCGGGGGGGCCACAGATACGCAGTATTTT
>many|NA|TRBJ2-1|TRBV6-1
CASSEGEGGNEQFF
TGTGCCAGCAGTGAAGGAGAAGGGGGCAATGAGCAGTTCTTC
>few|TRBD1|TRBJ1-5|TRBV7-9
CASSDRGGQPQHF
TGTGCCAGCAGCGACAGGGGCGGGCAGCCCCAGCATTTT
>NA|NA|TRBJ1-5|TRBV24-1
CATNSNQPQHF
TGTGCCACCAATAGTAATCAGCCCCAGCATTTT
>large|TRBD1|TRBJ1-4|TRBV7-9
CAGQGVSEEKLFF
TGTGCCGGCCAGGGGGTGTCGGAAGAAAAACTGTTTTTT
>many|TRBD2|TRBJ2-7|TRBV20-1
CSARELARDYYEQYF
TGCAGTGCTCGCGAACTAGCTAGGGACTACTACGAGCAGTACTTC
>few|TRBD1|TRBJ2-2|TRBV6-2/TRBV6-3
CASSYTGTGSGELFF
TGTGCCAGCAGTTATACCGGGACAGGGTCGGGGGAGCTGTTTTTT
>NA|NA|TRBJ2-7|TRBV15
CATSREGGQHEQYF
TGTGCCACCAGCAGAGAGGGGGGACAGCACGAGCAGTACTTC
>NA|NA|TRBJ2-7|TRBV30
CAWGGSSYEQYF
TGTGCCTGGGGCGGTAGCTCCTACGAGCAGTACTTC
>NA|NA|TRBJ1-6|TRBV3-1
CASSQESETPNSPLHF
TGTGCCAGCAGCCAAGAGTCAGAAACACCTAATTCACCCCTCCACTTT
>many|NA|TRBJ2-1|TRBV6-4
CASSDRGYNEQFF
TGTGCCAGCAGTGACCGGGGTTACAATGAGCAGTTCTTC
>many|TRBD2|TRBJ2-1|TRBV6-1
CASSEAEASGYNEQFF
TGTGCCAGCAGTGAAGCGGAAGCTAGCGGTTACAATGAGCAGTTCTTC
>NA|TRBD2|TRBJ2-3|TRBV6-2/TRBV6-3
CASSWTSGSTDTQYF
TGTGCCAGCAGTTGGACTAGCGGGAGCACAGATACGCAGTATTTT
>many|NA|TRBJ1-4|TRBV9
CASSVEGGLGTNEKLFF
TGTGCCAGCAGCGTAGAAGGGGGACTAGGAACTAATGAAAAACTGTTTTTT